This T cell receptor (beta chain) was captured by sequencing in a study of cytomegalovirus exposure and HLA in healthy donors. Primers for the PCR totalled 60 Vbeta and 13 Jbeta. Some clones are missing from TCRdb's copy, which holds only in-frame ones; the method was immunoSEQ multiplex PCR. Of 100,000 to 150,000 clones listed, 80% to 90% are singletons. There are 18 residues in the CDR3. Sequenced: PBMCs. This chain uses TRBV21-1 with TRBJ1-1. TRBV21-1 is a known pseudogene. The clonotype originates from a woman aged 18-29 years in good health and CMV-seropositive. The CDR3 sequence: CASSKEEGGGPMNTEAFF. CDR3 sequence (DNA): TGTGCCAGCAGCAAAGAGGAGGGCGGCGGACCTATGAACACTGAAGCTTTCTTT.